The T cell receptor beta chain described here comes from a study of control samples from healthy donors and cancer patients. The protocol was immunoSEQ multiplex PCR, while the TCRdb copy is restricted to in-frame clones and leaves out a portion. Here the sample spans around 250,000 clones, over 70% being singletons. With V trimmed by 4 bases and J by 7 bases, 11 bases remained unmatched. The V gene's germline CDR1 is KGHSH and CDR2 LQKENI. The CDR3 consists of 16 residues. This chain connects TRBV18 to TRBJ2-3; 10 bases fit TRBD1. The receptor was isolated from an older woman with lung cancer. Sequenced input: PBMCs. CDR3 sequence: CASSQTRDRGPHTQYF. CDR3 coding DNA: TGTGCCAGCTCACAGACCCGGGACAGGGGTCCCCATACGCAGTATTTT.